The rows below give T cell receptor beta chains drawn from one sample of a study of shared clonotypes between healthy human individuals. Some clones are missing from TCRdb's copy, which holds only in-frame ones; the method was immunoSEQ multiplex PCR. The sample shows 1,400,000 or so clones, less than 99% of them seen only once. Input material: naive CD4+ T cells sorted from blood. The origin of the receptors is a man aged 30 to 39 in good health. The CDR3 runs from the conserved cysteine through the conserved F or W. D genes are given only for firm matches. Clone size is stated in some rows and not others, as once, few, many or a class when expanded.

V gene: TRBV5-6
J gene: TRBJ1-5
D gene: -
clone size: -
CDR3 DNA: TGTGCCAGCAGCTTGTCGGCGGGAATAGGCAATCAGCCCCAGCATTTT
CDR3 protein: CASSLSAGIGNQPQHF

V gene: TRBV27
J gene: TRBJ1-1
D gene: -
clone size: -
CDR3 DNA: TGTGCCAGCAGTTTATTTGACGATACGGGGCAAGCTTTCTTT
CDR3 protein: CASSLFDDTGQAFF

V gene: TRBV30
J gene: TRBJ1-5
D gene: -
clone size: few
CDR3 DNA: TGTGCCTGGAGCGTGGGACCCCAACGGCAGCCCCAGCATTTT
CDR3 protein: CAWSVGPQRQPQHF

V gene: TRBV19
J gene: TRBJ1-2
D gene: -
clone size: -
CDR3 DNA: TGTGCCAGTAGTCCTTCGAGGAACTATGGCTACACCTTC
CDR3 protein: CASSPSRNYGYTF

V gene: TRBV5-1
J gene: TRBJ2-7
D gene: TRBD1
clone size: -
CDR3 DNA: TGCGCCAGCAGCCCCCAACCGAACAGGGGGCGCGGGAGAATTTACGAGCAGTACTTC
CDR3 protein: CASSPQPNRGRGRIYEQYF

V gene: TRBV2
J gene: TRBJ2-1
D gene: -
clone size: -
CDR3 DNA: TGTGCCAGCACAAGGGACGCCTCCTACAATGAGCAGTTCTTC
CDR3 protein: CASTRDASYNEQFF

V gene: TRBV4-1
J gene: TRBJ2-3
D gene: -
clone size: -
CDR3 DNA: TGCGCCAGCAGCCTTGGGAGCTACACAGATACGCAGTATTTT
CDR3 protein: CASSLGSYTDTQYF

V gene: TRBV5-1
J gene: TRBJ2-2
D gene: TRBD2
clone size: -
CDR3 DNA: TGCGCCAGCAGCTTGCCGAGCGGGACGAACACCGGGGAGCTGTTTTTT
CDR3 protein: CASSLPSGTNTGELFF

V gene: TRBV28
J gene: TRBJ1-5
D gene: TRBD1
clone size: -
CDR3 DNA: TGTGCCAGCAGCAATACCCCAGGGGGTCAGCCCCAGCATTTT
CDR3 protein: CASSNTPGGQPQHF

V gene: TRBV19
J gene: TRBJ1-1
D gene: -
clone size: once
CDR3 DNA: TGTGCCAGTAGTATTCGACTATTGAACACTGAAGCTTTCTTT
CDR3 protein: CASSIRLLNTEAFF

V gene: TRBV5-4
J gene: TRBJ2-3
D gene: TRBD1
clone size: -
CDR3 DNA: TGTGCCAGCAGCTTCGAGGGGGCGAGAGATACGCAGTATTTT
CDR3 protein: CASSFEGARDTQYF

V gene: TRBV18
J gene: TRBJ2-7
D gene: TRBD2
clone size: -
CDR3 DNA: TGTGCCAGCTCACCAAGGGAGGGTTACGAGCAGTACTTC
CDR3 protein: CASSPREGYEQYF

V gene: TRBV6-5
J gene: TRBJ2-3
D gene: TRBD1
clone size: -
CDR3 DNA: TGTGCCAGCAGCGGTCCAGGGGGAAGGGTAGATACGCAGTATTTT
CDR3 protein: CASSGPGGRVDTQYF

V gene: TRBV14
J gene: TRBJ2-7
D gene: -
clone size: -
CDR3 DNA: TGTGCCAGCAGCGCAGGGAATTACGAGCAGTACTTC
CDR3 protein: CASSAGNYEQYF

V gene: TRBV9
J gene: TRBJ2-5
D gene: -
clone size: -
CDR3 DNA: TGTGCCAGCACCCCTAGTGGGGAGTCCGGGAAGACCCAGTACTTC
CDR3 protein: CASTPSGESGKTQYF

V gene: TRBV2
J gene: TRBJ2-2
D gene: TRBD2
clone size: -
CDR3 DNA: TGTGCCAGCAGCGTGACTAGCGGGAGCCCCGGGGAGCTGTTTTTT
CDR3 protein: CASSVTSGSPGELFF

V gene: TRBV11-3
J gene: TRBJ1-3
D gene: -
clone size: -
CDR3 DNA: TGTGCCAGCAGCTTACGGAACGGAAACACCATATATTTT
CDR3 protein: CASSLRNGNTIYF

V gene: TRBV20-1
J gene: TRBJ2-1
D gene: -
clone size: -
CDR3 DNA: TGCAGTGCTAGAGCTCGCGGGACTCAGTTCTTC
CDR3 protein: CSARARGTQFF

V gene: TRBV20-1
J gene: TRBJ2-7
D gene: -
clone size: -
CDR3 DNA: TGCAGTGCTAGCCTTTCCTACGAGCAGTACTTC
CDR3 protein: CSASLSYEQYF

V gene: TRBV4-1
J gene: TRBJ2-2
D gene: -
clone size: -
CDR3 DNA: TGCGCCAGCAGCCAGCTAGCGACTCCGAACACCGGGGAGCTGTTTTTT
CDR3 protein: CASSQLATPNTGELFF

V gene: TRBV4-3
J gene: TRBJ2-3
D gene: TRBD2
clone size: -
CDR3 DNA: TGCGCCAGCAGCCAAGCCGCGGGAGGGGGGGATACGCAGTATTTT
CDR3 protein: CASSQAAGGGDTQYF

V gene: TRBV19
J gene: TRBJ2-3
D gene: -
clone size: -
CDR3 DNA: TGTGCCAGTAGTATCACAGGAACCACAGATACGCAGTATTTT
CDR3 protein: CASSITGTTDTQYF

V gene: TRBV7-9
J gene: TRBJ1-4
D gene: TRBD1
clone size: -
CDR3 DNA: TGTGCCAGCAGCGAAGCGACAGGGTTGAGGACTAATGAAAAACTGTTTTTT
CDR3 protein: CASSEATGLRTNEKLFF

V gene: TRBV5-6
J gene: TRBJ1-2
D gene: TRBD1
clone size: -
CDR3 DNA: TGTGCCAGCAGTCCAGGACAGGGAGGGGATGGCTACACCTTC
CDR3 protein: CASSPGQGGDGYTF

V gene: TRBV7-9
J gene: TRBJ2-7
D gene: -
clone size: -
CDR3 DNA: TGTGCCAGCAGCCAAGCCGGCTACGAGCAGTACTTC
CDR3 protein: CASSQAGYEQYF

V gene: TRBV6-6
J gene: TRBJ2-1
D gene: TRBD2
clone size: -
CDR3 DNA: TGTGCCAGCAGTTACCTCCAGCGGGAGGGCGAGCAGTTCTTC
CDR3 protein: CASSYLQREGEQFF

V gene: TRBV6-6
J gene: TRBJ1-5
D gene: -
clone size: once
CDR3 DNA: TGTGCCAGCAGCTCAGGTACTAGCAATCAGCCCCAGCATTTT
CDR3 protein: CASSSGTSNQPQHF

V gene: TRBV6-5
J gene: TRBJ2-5
D gene: -
clone size: -
CDR3 DNA: TGTGCCAGCAGATCAGTGTCGGAGACCCAGTACTTC
CDR3 protein: CASRSVSETQYF

V gene: TRBV5-6
J gene: TRBJ2-5
D gene: TRBD1
clone size: -
CDR3 DNA: TGTGCCAGCAGCCCCCCACAGGGGGACCTAGAGACCCAGTACTTC
CDR3 protein: CASSPPQGDLETQYF

V gene: TRBV2
J gene: TRBJ2-7
D gene: -
clone size: once
CDR3 DNA: TGTGCCAGTTCTCCGGGACGGAGGACCTACGAGCAGTACTTC
CDR3 protein: CASSPGRRTYEQYF

V gene: TRBV7-2
J gene: TRBJ2-7
D gene: -
clone size: -
CDR3 DNA: TGTGCCAGCAGCGCCGGAAGGGGCAGGGGATACTACGAGCAGTACTTC
CDR3 protein: CASSAGRGRGYYEQYF

V gene: TRBV5-1
J gene: TRBJ2-5
D gene: -
clone size: -
CDR3 DNA: TGCGCCAGCAGCTTGGGAATTTTGGGAGCAGCAGAGACCCAGTACTTC
CDR3 protein: CASSLGILGAAETQYF

V gene: TRBV7-2
J gene: TRBJ2-7
D gene: -
clone size: -
CDR3 DNA: TGTGCCAGCAGCTTAAGAACGGGTAGCTCCTACGAGCAGTACTTC
CDR3 protein: CASSLRTGSSYEQYF

V gene: TRBV7-3
J gene: TRBJ2-2
D gene: -
clone size: -
CDR3 DNA: TGTGCCAGCAGCTTAACCCGGACCGGGGAGCTGTTTTTT
CDR3 protein: CASSLTRTGELFF

V gene: TRBV11-2
J gene: TRBJ2-5
D gene: -
clone size: -
CDR3 DNA: TGTGCCAGCAGCCGGCGGGAGACCCAGTACTTC
CDR3 protein: CASSRRETQYF

V gene: TRBV14
J gene: TRBJ2-5
D gene: TRBD2
clone size: -
CDR3 DNA: TGTGCCAGCAGCCGCCCGACTAGCCGTTGGGGTGAGACCCAGTACTTC
CDR3 protein: CASSRPTSRWGETQYF

V gene: TRBV10-3
J gene: TRBJ1-1
D gene: -
clone size: -
CDR3 DNA: TGTGCCATCAGTGCGGCGGGGCCCCGGGAAGCTTTCTTT
CDR3 protein: CAISAAGPREAFF

V gene: TRBV4-1
J gene: TRBJ1-2
D gene: -
clone size: -
CDR3 DNA: TGCGCCAGCAGCCAAGTTGGAGGACGGCTGTTAGACTATGGCTACACCTTC
CDR3 protein: CASSQVGGRLLDYGYTF

V gene: TRBV19
J gene: TRBJ2-6
D gene: -
clone size: -
CDR3 DNA: TGTGCCAGTAGTCCCAGTTTCGGCTCTGGGGCCAACGTCCTGACTTTC
CDR3 protein: CASSPSFGSGANVLTF

V gene: TRBV27
J gene: TRBJ1-2
D gene: -
clone size: -
CDR3 DNA: TGTGCCAGCAGTGTAAGGCAGGGCCCCCTCTATGGCTACACCTTC
CDR3 protein: CASSVRQGPLYGYTF

V gene: TRBV7-8
J gene: TRBJ1-1
D gene: -
clone size: -
CDR3 DNA: TGTGCCAGCAGCGTCTTACAGGGGAACACTGAAGCTTTCTTT
CDR3 protein: CASSVLQGNTEAFF

V gene: TRBV10-1
J gene: TRBJ2-3
D gene: -
clone size: -
CDR3 DNA: TGCGCCAGCAGTGAGTCGATGGGGGCCATGAGGGATACGCAGTATTTT
CDR3 protein: CASSESMGAMRDTQYF

V gene: TRBV14
J gene: TRBJ2-1
D gene: -
clone size: -
CDR3 DNA: TGTGCCAGCAGCCAGCATATTTCCTACAATGAGCAGTTCTTC
CDR3 protein: CASSQHISYNEQFF

V gene: TRBV11-2
J gene: TRBJ2-1
D gene: -
clone size: once
CDR3 DNA: TGTGCCAGCAGCCCGAGAGGGCAGACCATGTGGAATGAGCAGTTCTTC
CDR3 protein: CASSPRGQTMWNEQFF

V gene: TRBV18
J gene: TRBJ1-4
D gene: -
clone size: -
CDR3 DNA: TGTGCCAGCTCACCACCTTCGGCGGGTGGGGAAAAACTGTTTTTT
CDR3 protein: CASSPPSAGGEKLFF

V gene: TRBV9
J gene: TRBJ2-1
D gene: TRBD2
clone size: -
CDR3 DNA: TGTGCCAGCGAGAGAGGAAGTTCGGGACTAGCGTTCTACAATGAGCAGTTCTTC
CDR3 protein: CASERGSSGLAFYNEQFF

V gene: TRBV9
J gene: TRBJ1-1
D gene: -
clone size: -
CDR3 DNA: TGTGCCAGCAGCGTAGGGCTGGGTGAAGCTTTCTTT
CDR3 protein: CASSVGLGEAFF

V gene: TRBV5-1
J gene: TRBJ1-2
D gene: -
clone size: -
CDR3 DNA: TGCGCCAGCAGCCCGACGAGGACGAACTATGGCTACACCTTC
CDR3 protein: CASSPTRTNYGYTF